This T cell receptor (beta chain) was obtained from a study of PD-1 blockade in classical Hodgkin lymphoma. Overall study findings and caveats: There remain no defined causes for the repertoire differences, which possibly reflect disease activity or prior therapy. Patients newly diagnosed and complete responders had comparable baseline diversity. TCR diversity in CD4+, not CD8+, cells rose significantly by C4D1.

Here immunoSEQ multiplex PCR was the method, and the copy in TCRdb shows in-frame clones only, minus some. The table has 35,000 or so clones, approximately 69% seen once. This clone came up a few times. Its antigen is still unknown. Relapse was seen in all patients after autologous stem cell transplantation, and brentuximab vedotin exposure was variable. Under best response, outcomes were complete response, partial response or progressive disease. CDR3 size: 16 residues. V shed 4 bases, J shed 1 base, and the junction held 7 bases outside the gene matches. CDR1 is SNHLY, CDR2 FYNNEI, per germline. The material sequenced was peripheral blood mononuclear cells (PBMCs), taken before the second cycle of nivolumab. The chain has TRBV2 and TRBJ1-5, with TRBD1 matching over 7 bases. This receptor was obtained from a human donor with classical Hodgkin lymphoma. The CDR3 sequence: CASSVGTARSNQPQHF. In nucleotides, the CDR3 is TGTGCCAGCAGTGTTGGGACAGCGAGAAGCAATCAGCCCCAGCATTTT. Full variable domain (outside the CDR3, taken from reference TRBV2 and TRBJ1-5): EPEVTQTPSHQVTQMGQEVILRCVPISNHLYFYWYRQILGQKVEFLVSFYNNEISEKSEIFDDQFSVERPDGSNFTLKIRSTKLEDSAMYFCASSVGTARSNQPQHFGDGTRLSIL.